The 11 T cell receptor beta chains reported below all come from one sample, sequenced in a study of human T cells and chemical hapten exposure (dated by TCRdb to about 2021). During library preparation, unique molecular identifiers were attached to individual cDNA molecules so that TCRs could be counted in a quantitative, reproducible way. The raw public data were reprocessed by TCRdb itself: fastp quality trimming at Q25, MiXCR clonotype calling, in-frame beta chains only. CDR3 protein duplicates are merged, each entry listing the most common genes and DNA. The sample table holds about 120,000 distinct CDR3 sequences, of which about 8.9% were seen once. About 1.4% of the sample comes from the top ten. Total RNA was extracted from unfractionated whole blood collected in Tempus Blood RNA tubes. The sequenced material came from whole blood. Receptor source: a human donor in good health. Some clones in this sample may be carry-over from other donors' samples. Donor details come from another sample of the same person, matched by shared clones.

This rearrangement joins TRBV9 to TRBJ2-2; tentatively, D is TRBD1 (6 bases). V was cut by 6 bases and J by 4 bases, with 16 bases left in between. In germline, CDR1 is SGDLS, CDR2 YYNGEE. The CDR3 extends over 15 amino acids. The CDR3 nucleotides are TGTGCCAGCACCCCCCTCGACAGGACCACCGGGGAGCTGTTTTTT. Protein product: CASTPLDRTTGELFF.

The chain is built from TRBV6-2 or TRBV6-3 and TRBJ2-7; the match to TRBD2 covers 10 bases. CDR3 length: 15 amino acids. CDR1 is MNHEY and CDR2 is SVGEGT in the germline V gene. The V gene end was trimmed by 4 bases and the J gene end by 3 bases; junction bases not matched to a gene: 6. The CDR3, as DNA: TGTGCCAGCAGTTCCCCCGGACTAGCGGACTACGAGCAGTACTTC. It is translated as CASSSPGLADYEQYF.

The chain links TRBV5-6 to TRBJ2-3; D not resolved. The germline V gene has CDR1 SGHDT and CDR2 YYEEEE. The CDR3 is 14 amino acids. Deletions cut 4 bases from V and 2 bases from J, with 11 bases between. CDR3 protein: CASSTRTYTDTQYF. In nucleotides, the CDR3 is TGTGCCAGCAGCACGAGGACCTACACAGATACGCAGTATTTT.

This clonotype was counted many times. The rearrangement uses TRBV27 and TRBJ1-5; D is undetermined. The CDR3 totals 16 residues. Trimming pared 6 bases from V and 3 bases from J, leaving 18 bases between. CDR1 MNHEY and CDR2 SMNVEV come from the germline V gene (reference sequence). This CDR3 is CASRARREPSNQPQHF. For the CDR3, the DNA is TGTGCCAGCAGGGCTCGCCGTGAGCCGTCCAATCAGCCCCAGCATTTT.

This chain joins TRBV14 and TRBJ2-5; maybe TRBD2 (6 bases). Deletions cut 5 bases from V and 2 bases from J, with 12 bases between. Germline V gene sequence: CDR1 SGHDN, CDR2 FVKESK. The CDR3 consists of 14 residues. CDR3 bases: TGTGCCAGCAGCAGCACTAGCCTACAAGAGACCCAGTACTTC. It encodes CASSSTSLQETQYF.

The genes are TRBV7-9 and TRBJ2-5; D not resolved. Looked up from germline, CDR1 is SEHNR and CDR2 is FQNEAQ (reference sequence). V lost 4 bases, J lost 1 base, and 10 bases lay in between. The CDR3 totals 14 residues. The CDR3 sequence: CASSSGYPQETQYF. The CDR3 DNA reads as TGTGCCAGCAGCTCGGGCTATCCCCAAGAGACCCAGTACTTC. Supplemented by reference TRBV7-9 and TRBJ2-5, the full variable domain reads DTGVSQNPRHKITKRGQNVTFRCDPISEHNRLYWYRQTLGQGPEFLTYFQNEAQLEKSRLLSDRFSAERPKGSFSTLEIQRTEQGDSAMYLCASSSGYPQETQYFGPGTRLLVL.

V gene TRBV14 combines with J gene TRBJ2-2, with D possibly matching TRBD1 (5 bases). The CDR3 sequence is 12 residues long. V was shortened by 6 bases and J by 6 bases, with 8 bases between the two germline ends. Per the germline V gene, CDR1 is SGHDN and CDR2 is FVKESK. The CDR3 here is CASSLGPGELFF. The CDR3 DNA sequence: TGTGCCAGCAGTTTGGGGCCCGGGGAGCTGTTTTTT.

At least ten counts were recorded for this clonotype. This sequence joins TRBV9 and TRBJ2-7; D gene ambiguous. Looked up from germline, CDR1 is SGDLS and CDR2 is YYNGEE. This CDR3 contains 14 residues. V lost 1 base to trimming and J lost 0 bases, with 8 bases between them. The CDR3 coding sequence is TGTGCCAGCAGCGTACAGGCGAGCTCCTACGAGCAGTACTTC. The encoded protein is CASSVQASSYEQYF. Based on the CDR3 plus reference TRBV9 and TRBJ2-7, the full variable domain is DSGVTQTPKHLITATGQRVTLRCSPRSGDLSVYWYQQSLDQGLQFLIQYYNGEERAKGNILERFSAQQFPDLHSELNLSSLELGDSALYFCASSVQASSYEQYFGPGTRLTVT.

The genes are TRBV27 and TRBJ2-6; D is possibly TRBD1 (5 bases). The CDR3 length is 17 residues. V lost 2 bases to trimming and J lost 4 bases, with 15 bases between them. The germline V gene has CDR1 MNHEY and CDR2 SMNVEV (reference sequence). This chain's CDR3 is CASSLLQGTAGANVLTF. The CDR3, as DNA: TGTGCCAGCAGTTTACTCCAGGGAACGGCCGGGGCCAACGTCCTGACTTTC.

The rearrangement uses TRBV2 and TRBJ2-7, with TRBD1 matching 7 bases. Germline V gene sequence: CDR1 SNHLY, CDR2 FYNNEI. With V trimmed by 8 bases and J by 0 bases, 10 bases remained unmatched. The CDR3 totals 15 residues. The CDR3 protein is CASDGDSHSSYEQYF. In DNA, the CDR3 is TGTGCCAGCGACGGGGACAGTCACAGCTCCTACGAGCAGTACTTC.

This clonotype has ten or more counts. CDR3 DNA sequence: TGCAGTGCTAGAGATCGGCAGGGGTATAACACTGAAGCTTTCTTT. Its translation: CSARDRQGYNTEAFF. The J gene is TRBJ1-1, the V gene TRBV20-1; maybe TRBD1 (6 bases). The germline gives CDR1 DFQATT, CDR2 SNEGSKA (reference sequence). V lost 0 bases, J lost 2 bases, and 13 bases lay in between. The CDR3 has 15 residues.